This TCR beta chain was documented in a study of CD8 T cells in ankylosing spondylitis. Study-wide findings and caveats: Disease-linked clones reportedly showed significant enrichment in matched ankylosing spondylitis synovial fluid. Ankylosing spondylitis blood seemed to carry a telltale TCR beta motif made of under ten highly homologous variants. A number of the motif variants had already been described in reactive arthritis synovial fluid and blood.

The authors made TCR beta libraries by quantitative 5'-RACE with molecular barcodes. TCRdb reprocessed the 5' RACE reads with MiXCR, giving one entry per CDR3 protein. The table shows about 840,000 distinct CDR3 sequences, with roughly 10% occurring only once. Germline V gene sequence: CDR1 SEHNR, CDR2 FQNEAQ (reference sequence). This CDR3 has 15 amino acids. Trimming at V came to 4 bases and at J to 3 bases, leaving 6 bases not matched to a gene. A word on this clonotype: Antigen: not known.

The chain carries TRBV7-9 and TRBJ1-1, with TRBD1 matching over 9 bases. The TCR sequence derives from a male donor with ankylosing spondylitis. The specimen was blood, either unsorted or a sorted T cell fraction (not recorded which). The CDR3 here is CASSSGQGGDTEAFF. The CDR3 coding sequence is TGTGCCAGCAGCTCGGGACAGGGTGGAGACACTGAAGCTTTCTTT. Looking up the rest from reference TRBV7-9 and TRBJ1-1 gives the full variable domain: DTGVSQNPRHKITKRGQNVTFRCDPISEHNRLYWYRQTLGQGPEFLTYFQNEAQLEKSRLLSDRFSAERPKGSFSTLEIQRTEQGDSAMYLCASSSGQGGDTEAFFGQGTRLTVV.